The clone carrying this TCR beta chain was recorded a few times. The antigen remains undetermined. V was trimmed by 2 bases and J by 3 bases, leaving 7 bases between them. Germline loops: CDR1 SEHNR, CDR2 FQNEAQ (reference sequence). The CDR3 has 14 amino acids. TCRdb fed the 5' RACE reads into MiXCR, producing one record per CDR3 protein. Of fewer than 450,000 distinct CDR3 sequences listed, 3% to 4.5% are singletons. The data were taken from a study of T cells after yellow fever vaccination. Findings of the study overall: A weaker but faster secondary response was observed, peaking on day 5 versus 15. Most primary-vaccination clones recurred post-booster (just under 98% CD4, 85% to 90% CD8).

The sample consisted of PBMCs, taken 5 days after the yellow fever booster vaccination. The V gene is TRBV7-9, the J gene TRBJ2-2; unclear D gene. The sequence was collected from a man younger than 35 who received the YFV17D yellow fever vaccine. CDR3 sequence (DNA): TGTGCCAGCAGCTTACGGCAGGACACCGGGGAGCTGTTTTTT. Protein product: CASSLRQDTGELFF. The full variable domain, with the rest looked up from reference TRBV7-9 and TRBJ2-2, is DTGVSQNPRHKITKRGQNVTFRCDPISEHNRLYWYRQTLGQGPEFLTYFQNEAQLEKSRLLSDRFSAERPKGSFSTLEIQRTEQGDSAMYLCASSLRQDTGELFFGEGSRLTVL.